This TCR beta chain is from a study of T cell responses to AZD1222 COVID-19 vaccine. Study results and caveats: Distributed over spike, vaccine-associated CD4 TCRs predominated at 160-218 and 743-854. Donors were largely white British and mainly female; clonal diversity was possibly underestimated.

Produced via immunoSEQ multiplex PCR; TCRdb's table is partial and in-frame only. The sample includes 95,000 to 150,000 clones, roughly 90% of them seen just once. Worth noting for this clone: As yet, its antigen is unknown.

The junction had 5 bases not matched to a gene; V was cut back by 2 bases and J by 3 bases. The CDR3 length is 16 residues. The sequence came from an adult in good health. The sample was peripheral blood, taken on day 0 of AZD1222 vaccination. This chain joins TRBV6-7 and TRBJ2-4; TRBD2 matches at 9 bases. TRBV6-7 has ORF status, its function being uncertain. CDR3 nucleotide sequence: TGTGCCAGCAGTTACGCGGGGGGGTTTGGCAAAAACATTCAGTACTTC. Encoded protein: CASSYAGGFGKNIQYF.